The 26 T cell receptor beta chains presented below share a single source sample, sequenced in a study. TCRdb reprocessed the 5' RACE reads with MiXCR, giving one entry per CDR3 protein. The table lists about 54,000 distinct CDR3 sequences, 17% of them singletons, with roughly 2.4% in the top ten. The sequencing input was naive CD4+ T cells sorted from blood. As for subset: naive CD4+ T cells, CD4+CD45RA+CD25-. These receptors were collected from a female donor with breast cancer.

In its sample, this clonotype ranks as medium-sized. The J gene is TRBJ2-7, the V gene TRBV7-9, with D unclear. The CDR3 has 14 residues. Trimming removed 6 bases from V and 0 bases from J, with 12 bases in between. Germline CDR1 SEHNR, CDR2 FQNEAQ (reference sequence). CDR3 amino acids: CASRVSFSSYEQYF. The DNA for the CDR3 is TGTGCCAGCAGGGTTAGTTTCAGCTCCTACGAGCAGTACTTC.

About this clonotype: The CDR3 carries no conserved terminal phenylalanine or tryptophan, so it likely arises from a read error. The V and J genes are TRBV2 and TRBJ2-5, with TRBD1 as a possible D gene (5 bases). CDR3 size: 13 residues. V lost 7 bases and J 0 bases, leaving 9 bases between the germline ends. The germline gives CDR1 SNHLY, CDR2 FYNNEI. CDR3 coding DNA: TGTGCCAGCAAACGGACAAACCAAGAGACCCAGTACCTC. As protein: CASKRTNQETQYL.

This clonotype was counted many times. The chain joins TRBV20-1 to TRBJ2-7, with D perhaps TRBD1 or TRBD2 (5 bases each). The CDR3 totals 13 residues. V lost 5 bases to trimming and J lost 5 bases, with 16 bases between them. Per germline, CDR1 DFQATT and CDR2 SNEGSKA (reference sequence). The CDR3 loop reads CSAQPEVGDEQYF. In nucleotides, the CDR3 is TGCAGTGCTCAGCCAGAAGTGGGGGACGAGCAGTACTTC.

This chain connects TRBV21-1 to TRBJ2-7. TRBV21-1 is reported as a pseudogene. CDR3 length equals 12 residues. CDR3 sequence: CAPKRGPYEQYF. Written as DNA, the CDR3 is TGTGCCCCCAAAAGGGGCCCCTACGAGCAGTACTTC.

This clonotype was counted a few times. V usage is TRBV5-1 and J usage is TRBJ2-3; weak D call: TRBD2 (5 bases). V dropped 4 bases and J dropped 2 bases, with 11 bases sitting between them. The CDR3 extends over 14 amino acids. Germline V gene data show CDR1 as SGHRS and CDR2 as YFSETQ. CDR3 nucleotide sequence: TGCGCCAGCAGCCGGGGAGCTTTCACAGATACGCAGTATTTT. Residues: CASSRGAFTDTQYF.

This clonotype has just a few counts. The chain employs TRBV14 and TRBJ2-7; D not resolved. The V gene's germline CDR1 is SGHDN and CDR2 FVKESK. The CDR3 contains 13 residues. Trimming took 1 base from V and 4 from J, leaving 8 bases between them. CDR3 amino acids: CASSQGHVYEQYF. The CDR3 bases are TGTGCCAGCAGCCAAGGTCACGTTTACGAGCAGTACTTC.

The chain links TRBV5-1 to TRBJ1-1; TRBD1 matches at 12 bases. The CDR3 spans 18 residues. CDR1 is SGHRS, CDR2 YFSETQ, per germline. J lost 8 bases, V lost 2 bases, and 16 bases had no gene match. The CDR3 is CASSFPPGQGALRAEAFF. The CDR3 nucleotides are TGCGCCAGCAGCTTTCCTCCGGGACAGGGGGCTTTGCGGGCAGAAGCTTTCTTT.

At least ten counts were recorded for this clonotype. The rearrangement joins TRBV9 to TRBJ2-7; D remains ambiguous. V shed 2 bases and J shed 5 bases, with 14 bases lying between them. The CDR3 is 14 residues long. The V gene's germline CDR1 is SGDLS and CDR2 YYNGEE. This CDR3 reads CASSVRPSDNEQYF. DNA of the CDR3: TGTGCCAGCAGCGTCCGCCCCAGCGACAACGAGCAGTACTTC.

The chain employs TRBV5-1 and TRBJ2-6, with TRBD1 matching over 9 bases. Germline assignment: CDR1 SGHRS and CDR2 YFSETQ. CDR3 size: 17 residues. V gave up 3 bases and J gave up 2 bases; unmatched junction bases: 6. DNA for the CDR3: TGCGCCAGCAGCTCAAGGACAGGGGTGACTGGGGCCAACGTCCTGACTTTC. Translation: CASSSRTGVTGANVLTF.

This clonotype has ten or more counts. The chain employs TRBV20-1 and TRBJ1-1, with D tentatively TRBD1 (6 bases). The V end lost 3 bases, the J end lost 4 bases, and 12 bases lay between the germline ends. Germline V gene sequence: CDR1 DFQATT, CDR2 SNEGSKA (reference sequence). The length of the CDR3 is 13 residues. The CDR3 region is CSARTGGSTEAFF. The CDR3, as DNA: TGCAGTGCTAGGACAGGAGGTAGCACTGAAGCTTTCTTT.

V is TRBV28 and J is TRBJ2-1; 7 bases line up with TRBD2. V lost 3 bases to trimming and J lost 8 bases; unmatched junction nucleotides: 10. The germline V gene encodes CDR1 MDHEN and CDR2 SYDVKM. There are 15 residues in the CDR3. The CDR3 reads CASSLPTGTTDEQFF. The CDR3 DNA is TGTGCCAGCAGTTTGCCCACCGGGACTACGGATGAGCAGTTCTTC.

This clonotype was seen ten or more times. V usage is TRBV4-1 and J usage is TRBJ1-1; D possibly corresponds to TRBD1 (6 bases). Germline values: CDR1 MGHRA, CDR2 YSYEKL. Deletions cut 1 base from V and 11 bases from J, with 14 bases between. The CDR3 consists of 13 residues. The CDR3 loop reads CASSQVGGKRAFF. DNA for the CDR3: TGCGCCAGCAGCCAAGTGGGGGGCAAGAGGGCTTTCTTT.

This clonotype was counted ten times or more. The J gene is TRBJ2-7, the V gene TRBV5-1, with 8 bases identical to TRBD1. Germline CDR1 is SGHRS and CDR2 is YFSETQ. Trimming at V came to 3 bases and at J to 5 bases, leaving 10 bases not matched to a gene. The CDR3 covers 15 residues. CDR3 sequence: CASSSNQGAIHEQYF. CDR3 nucleotide sequence: TGCGCCAGCAGCTCAAATCAGGGGGCTATCCACGAGCAGTACTTC.

This clonotype was recorded only once. J is TRBJ2-3 and V is TRBV6-5, with 11 bases matching TRBD1. The CDR3 covers 15 residues. The V segment lost 5 bases and the J segment 5 bases; nucleotides outside the gene matches: 6. CDR1 and CDR2 from the germline V gene are MNHEY and SVGAGI. The CDR3 sequence: CASSRFGTGGDTQYF. Written as DNA, the CDR3 is TGTGCCAGCAGTCGCTTCGGGACAGGGGGAGATACGCAGTATTTT.

As to this clonotype: The junction departs from the called germline gene at one end, perhaps through a read error. This chain links TRBV30 with TRBJ2-2; TRBD2 matches at 7 bases. This CDR3 has 15 residues. Germline loops: CDR1 GTSNPN, CDR2 SVGIG (reference sequence). CDR3 bases: TGTGCCGGCAGGGACTACCTGAAGAACACCGGGGAGCTGTTCTTT. Protein product: CAGRDYLKNTGELFF.

This chain uses TRBV7-9 with TRBJ2-2; 10 bases align to TRBD2. Germline lookup yields CDR1 SEHNR and CDR2 FQNEAQ (reference sequence). This CDR3 comprises 21 residues. Trimming removed 3 bases from V and 1 base from J; junction bases left unmatched: 17. This CDR3 is CASSFRPAGGPSGRNTGELFF. The CDR3 DNA sequence: TGTGCCAGCAGCTTCAGACCAGCGGGAGGGCCATCGGGACGGAACACCGGGGAGCTGTTTTTT.

In this sample, this clonotype turned up many times. CDR3 coding DNA: TGCGCCAGCAGCTTGACGGGGCTAGATTCACCCCTCCACTTT. Encoded protein: CASSLTGLDSPLHF. J is TRBJ1-6 and V is TRBV5-1, with D possibly being TRBD1 (5 bases). Trimming stripped 1 base from V and 8 bases from J, with 10 bases between. The CDR3 consists of 14 residues. Germline V lookup: CDR1 SGHRS, CDR2 YFSETQ.

V is TRBV7-3 and J is TRBJ2-1, with 8 bases matching TRBD2. Germline V lookup: CDR1 SGHTA, CDR2 FQGTGA. The CDR3 length is 16 residues. V lost 4 bases to trimming and J lost 9 bases; unmatched junction nucleotides: 14. The DNA of the CDR3 is TGTGCCAGCAGCTCGCTCGGGACTAGGGCGAATATTGAGCAGTTCTTC. Its translation: CASSSLGTRANIEQFF.

This clonotype was counted ten times or more. The rearrangement joins TRBV12-3 or TRBV12-4 to TRBJ2-5; D uncertain. The V gene lost 2 bases and the J gene lost 2 bases, with 9 bases spanning the gap. The CDR3 contains 14 residues. This chain's CDR3 is CASSLRRIQETQYF. The CDR3 nucleotides read TGTGCCAGCAGTTTACGGCGAATTCAAGAGACCCAGTACTTC.

As regards this clonotype: The CDR3 does not close with the conserved phenylalanine or tryptophan, likely indicating a read error. V gene TRBV6-1 combines with J gene TRBJ1-1; 7 bases line up with TRBD1. Germline lookup yields CDR1 MNHNS and CDR2 SASEGT. The CDR3 has 15 amino acids. Losses at the gene ends were 7 bases for V and 1 base for J; bases not matched to a gene: 9. CDR3 bases: TGTGCCAGCAAGAGGGACAGACAGGGGAACACTGAAGCTTTCCTT. Amino acid sequence: CASKRDRQGNTEAFL.

This clonotype occurred many times. This chain links TRBV20-1 with TRBJ2-3; no clear D gene. This CDR3 has 14 amino acids. Trimming took 2 bases from V and 4 from J, leaving 13 bases between them. The germline V gene has CDR1 DFQATT and CDR2 SNEGSKA (reference sequence). The CDR3 DNA sequence: TGCAGTGCTAGAATTGGGTTGGCCCCAGATACGCAGTATTTT. Encoded protein: CSARIGLAPDTQYF.

By share, this clonotype counts as medium-sized. A junction end diverges from the germline sequence, so it may reflect a read error. V and J are TRBV5-1 and TRBJ2-7, with a weak D call TRBD1 (5 bases). The CDR3 totals 16 residues. Germline V gene sequence: CDR1 SGHRS, CDR2 YFSETQ. DNA for the CDR3: TGCGCCAGCAGCTTGGGTGGAGCAGGGAACTCCCACGAGCAGTACTTC. It yields the protein CASSLGGAGNSHEQYF.

On this clonotype itself: A much larger clone differs from this one at a single base, so this may be a read error. V and J are TRBV7-8 and TRBJ2-7; D is unresolved. Germline CDR1 is SGHVS and CDR2 is FQNEAQ. This CDR3 spans 14 amino acids. V was shortened by 1 base and J by 2 bases, with 9 bases between the two germline ends. CDR3 sequence reads: CASSLVGLPYEQYF. CDR3 sequence (DNA): TGTGCCAGCAGCTTAGTGGGCCTACCCTACGAGCAGTACTTC.

The chain carries TRBV30 and TRBJ2-1, with TRBD1 matching over 8 bases. J lost 12 bases, V lost 4 bases, and 8 bases had no gene match. The CDR3 is 12 amino acids. Germline loops: CDR1 GTSNPN, CDR2 SVGIG (reference sequence). The CDR3 loop is CAWTRGQGTQFF. The CDR3, as DNA: TGTGCCTGGACCAGAGGACAGGGTACGCAGTTCTTC.

This sequence joins TRBV28 and TRBJ2-7; 9 bases agree with TRBD1. The CDR3 runs 13 residues. Germline V gene data show CDR1 as MDHEN and CDR2 as SYDVKM. V dropped 6 bases and J dropped 6; count of bases not matched to a gene: 6. In DNA form, the CDR3 reads TGTGCCAGCAGACCACAGGGGGCGCGCGAGCAGTACTTC. The encoded protein is CASRPQGAREQYF.

Remarks on this clonotype: A much larger clonotype is one base distant, so this may be a read error. The chain joins TRBV12-3 or TRBV12-4 to TRBJ1-1; D is ambiguous. The V end was cut by 3 bases, the J end by 8 bases, with 16 bases between. The CDR3 loop spans 14 amino acids. CDR3 nucleotide sequence: TGTGCCAGCAGTTTCGAGCTGTTCCCACCCGAAGCTTTCTTT. Residues: CASSFELFPPEAFF.